Each of the 8 T cell receptor beta chains below was sequenced from the same sample in a study of regulatory T cells in long-lasting Graves disease (dated by TCRdb to the early 2020s). The time point label for this specimen denotes: newly diagnosed GD, antithyroid drugs for less than 3 months. RNA was extracted from PBMCs in TRIzol for both TCR sequencing and RNA sequencing. Library construction relied on multiplex PCR. The sequencer was an Illumina HiSeq 4000. TCR beta libraries were built with iRepertoire HTBI primers and Arm-PCR amplification of CDR3 regions. The raw public reads went through TCRdb reprocessing: fastp at Q25, MiXCR clone calling, in-frame beta chains kept. Rows are combined by CDR3 protein, so each entry shows the most common genes and DNA. Counted in this sample were 400,000 to 500,000 distinct CDR3 sequences; 15% of them appeared once. 16% of the sample belongs to the ten largest clones.

The data also belong to a second study, concerning T cells in Graves' hyperthyroidism and ophthalmopathy.

The sample consisted of peripheral blood mononuclear cells (PBMCs), taken at new diagnosis, from a patient treated with antithyroid drugs. Source of these receptors: a woman aged 25 to 39 with Graves disease. Donor details come from another sample of the same person, matched by shared clones.

CDR3 amino acids: CASSKGGNTEAFF. In nucleotides, the CDR3 is TGTGCCAGCTCCAAGGGGGGTAACACTGAAGCTTTCTTT. V and J are TRBV3-1 and TRBJ1-1; weak D call: TRBD1 (6 bases). CDR1 LGHDT and CDR2 YNNKEL come from the germline V gene (reference sequence). V lost 8 bases and J lost 2, with 12 bases in between. This CDR3 is 13 amino acids long. Full variable domain (missing parts from reference TRBV3-1 and TRBJ1-1): DTAVSQTPKYLVTQMGNDKSIKCEQNLGHDTMYWYKQDSKKFLKIMFSYNNKELIINETVPNRFSPKSPDKAHLNLHINSLELGDSAVYFCASSKGGNTEAFFGQGTRLTVV.

The V gene is TRBV5-1, the J gene TRBJ2-5; D call uncertain. V was trimmed by 2 bases and J by 3 bases, leaving 8 bases between them. Germline CDR1 reads SGHRS; CDR2 reads YFSETQ. This CDR3 has 13 residues. This chain's CDR3 is CASSFARKETQYF. The CDR3 DNA reads TGCGCCAGCAGCTTTGCAAGAAAAGAGACCCAGTACTTC.

This clonotype was seen more than once but under ten times. V and J are TRBV5-5 and TRBJ2-7; no clear D. Trimming left V 8 bases short and J 4 bases short, with 16 bases between. The CDR3 has 13 amino acids. CDR1 and CDR2 from the germline V gene are SGHKS and YYEKEE (reference sequence). The CDR3 DNA sequence: TGTGCCAGTATTACCGCTAACGGATACGAGCAGTACTTC. It translates to CASITANGYEQYF.

The rearrangement joins TRBV29-1 to TRBJ1-4; tentative D call: TRBD1 (6 bases). Germline lookup yields CDR1 SQVTM and CDR2 ANQGSEA. This CDR3 has 13 residues. V was shortened by 5 bases and J by 8 bases, with 15 bases between the two germline ends. The CDR3 nucleotides read TGCAGCGTTCAAGGGGGGCCGGGGGAAAAACTGTTTTTT. Protein sequence: CSVQGGPGEKLFF.

This clonotype was found a few times. The rearrangement links TRBV7-3 to TRBJ2-2; 7 nucleotides line up with TRBD2. Germline assignment: CDR1 SGHTA and CDR2 FQGTGA. V shed 4 bases and J 7 bases; nucleotides not matched to a gene: 0. The CDR3 runs 12 residues. The CDR3 spells CASSSGGGELFF. CDR3 in DNA: TGTGCCAGCAGCTCGGGGGGCGGGGAGCTGTTTTTT.

CDR3 sequence: CASSVEAGANYGYTF. The CDR3 DNA reads as TGTGCCAGCAGCGTAGAGGCAGGGGCTAACTATGGCTACACCTTC. The V gene is TRBV9, the J gene TRBJ1-2; D is possibly TRBD1 (6 bases). This CDR3 is built from 15 residues. From germline, CDR1 is SGDLS and CDR2 YYNGEE. V was shortened by 0 bases and J by 0 bases, with 9 bases between the two germline ends.

There are many counts of this clonotype. The V and J genes are TRBV27 and TRBJ2-7; 13 nucleotides agree with TRBD2. The CDR3 is made up of 16 amino acids. Germline trimming cut 7 bases from V and 1 base from J; bases unmatched to any gene: 7. Germline V CDR1 and CDR2: MNHEY, SMNVEV (reference sequence). As DNA, the CDR3 is TGTGCCAGCACCTCACTAGCGGGAGGGCCGTCCTACGAGCAGTACTTC. It is translated as CASTSLAGGPSYEQYF.

As regards this clonotype: A read error may be the cause here, since a much bigger clone is one base away. This sequence joins TRBV5-1 and TRBJ2-7, with TRBD2 as a possible D gene (6 bases). Trimming removed 4 bases from V and 7 bases from J, with 21 bases in between. This CDR3 comprises 15 residues. Germline assignment: CDR1 SGHRS and CDR2 YFSETQ. CDR3 protein: CASSPGSSKGGEQYF. In DNA, the CDR3 is TGCGCCAGCAGCCCTGGCAGCTCGAAGGGAGGTGAGCAGTACTTC.